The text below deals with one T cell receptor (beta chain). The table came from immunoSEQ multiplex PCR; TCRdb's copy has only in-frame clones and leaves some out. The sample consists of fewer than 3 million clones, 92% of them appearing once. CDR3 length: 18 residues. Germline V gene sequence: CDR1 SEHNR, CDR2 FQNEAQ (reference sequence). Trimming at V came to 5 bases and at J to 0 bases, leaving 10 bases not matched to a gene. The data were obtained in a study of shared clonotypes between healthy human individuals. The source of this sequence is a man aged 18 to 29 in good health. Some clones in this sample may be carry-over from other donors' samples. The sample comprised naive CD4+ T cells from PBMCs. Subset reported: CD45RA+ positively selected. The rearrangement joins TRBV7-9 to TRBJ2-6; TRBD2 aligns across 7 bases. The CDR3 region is CASSPRWEGSSGANVLTF. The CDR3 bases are TGTGCCAGCAGCCCTCGGTGGGAGGGTTCCTCTGGGGCCAACGTCCTGACTTTC.